This T cell receptor beta chain came from a study of blood T cell repertoires in COVID-19. Study-level background: From the United States, Italy and Spain came samples of acute and convalescent COVID-19. The analysed material was cDNA or gDNA that came from T cells, B-cell-depleted T cells, or PBMCs.

Authors' processing steps: Estimation of nucleated cell counts was performed using reference gene primer amplification. Profiling relied on immunoSEQ multiplex PCR, and the TCRdb table lists in-frame clones only, not all of them. That table supplies the V and J calls and clone size; D and trimming were determined from the DNA. The table shows around 23,000 clones, with more than 80% occurring only once. With 5 bases clipped from V and 3 bases from J, the junction kept 5 bases outside the gene matches. The germline CDR1 and CDR2 sequences are SSHAT and FNYEAQ (reference sequence). The CDR3 spans 15 residues.

The sequenced material came from peripheral blood. The TCR originated in a human donor in a cohort sampled during active COVID-19. This chain joins TRBV7-7 and TRBJ2-3; 10 nucleotides agree with TRBD2. The CDR3 spells CASSPGLAVTDTQYF. The CDR3 DNA reads as TGTGCCAGCAGCCCTGGACTAGCGGTTACAGATACGCAGTATTTT.